Presented here are 29 T cell receptor beta chains from one specimen sequenced in a study of T cells in Graves' hyperthyroidism and ophthalmopathy. Amplification yielded TCR beta CDR3 regions, with RNA transcripts as the source. First-round RT-PCR targeting the TCR CDR3 was performed with the HTBI primer set. TCRdb passed the multiplex PCR reads through MiXCR, listing each CDR3 protein once. The table records about 720,000 distinct CDR3 sequences, 16% of them present only once. The sequenced sample was blood. The receptors were gathered from a man aged 18 to 30 with Graves' hyperthyroidism.

V and J are TRBV9 and TRBJ2-5; 9 nucleotides align to TRBD2. With 0 bases clipped from V and 3 bases from J, the junction kept 3 bases outside the gene matches. From germline, CDR1 is SGDLS and CDR2 YYNGEE. This CDR3 spans 15 amino acids. As DNA, the CDR3 is TGTGCCAGCAGCGTAGGGACTAGCGCCGAAGAGACCCAGTACTTC. Translating gives CASSVGTSAEETQYF. The full variable domain, in which reference TRBV9 and TRBJ2-5 provide the parts outside the CDR3, is DSGVTQTPKHLITATGQRVTLRCSPRSGDLSVYWYQQSLDQGLQFLIQYYNGEERAKGNILERFSAQQFPDLHSELNLSSLELGDSALYFCASSVGTSAEETQYFGPGTRLLVL.

This clonotype appeared many times. The chain joins TRBV6-1 to TRBJ2-1; 7 nucleotides align to TRBD2. The CDR3 sequence is 13 residues long. V was pared by 10 bases and J by 9 bases, with 12 bases of the junction left unmatched. Germline lookup yields CDR1 MNHNS and CDR2 SASEGT. The CDR3 spells CATIGTISSEQFF. Here the CDR3 DNA reads TGTGCCACTATCGGGACTATATCAAGTGAGCAGTTCTTC.

This clonotype has ten or more counts. The chain recombines TRBV9 with TRBJ2-5; D remains ambiguous. V lost 0 bases and J lost 1, with 4 bases in between. Germline V lookup: CDR1 SGDLS, CDR2 YYNGEE. CDR3 length: 13 amino acids. CDR3 sequence reads: CASSVGVQETQYF. Here the CDR3 DNA reads TGTGCCAGCAGCGTAGGGGTCCAAGAGACCCAGTACTTC.

This clonotype was counted a few times. This sequence joins TRBV2 and TRBJ2-2, with 9 bases that match TRBD1. The CDR3 has 15 residues. Trimming at V came to 1 base and at J to 5 bases, leaving 2 bases not matched to a gene. Germline V gene lookup returns CDR1 SNHLY and CDR2 FYNNEI. CDR3 sequence: CASSEEGQGTGELFF. The CDR3 coding sequence is TGTGCCAGCAGTGAAGAGGGACAGGGAACCGGGGAGCTGTTTTTT.

This clonotype showed up just a few times. V gene TRBV20-1 combines with J gene TRBJ2-7; 7 positions match TRBD2. This CDR3 has 12 residues. In germline, CDR1 is DFQATT, CDR2 SNEGSKA (reference sequence). V trimming: 3 bases; J trimming: 6 bases; junction bases outside the gene matches: 5. The chain's CDR3 is CSARGGSGEQYF. DNA of the CDR3: TGCAGTGCTAGGGGCGGGAGTGGCGAGCAGTACTTC.

This clonotype has only a few counts. This chain joins TRBV20-1 and TRBJ1-1, with D hard to call. This CDR3 has 14 residues. Germline V lookup: CDR1 DFQATT, CDR2 SNEGSKA (reference sequence). V shed 4 bases and J shed 2 bases, with 14 bases lying between them. The CDR3 coding sequence is TGCAGTGCTATCTGGGGAACAAGAAACACTGAAGCTTTCTTT. This sequence encodes CSAIWGTRNTEAFF.

This clonotype was observed at least ten times. V is TRBV19 and J is TRBJ2-1; D may be TRBD1 (6 bases). The CDR3 spans 13 residues. The germline V gene has CDR1 LNHDA and CDR2 SQIVND (reference sequence). This CDR3 reads CASSRGSYNEQFF. The CDR3 coding sequence is TGTGCTAGCTCCAGGGGATCCTACAATGAGCAGTTCTTC.

The sample holds many counts of this clonotype. The rearrangement links TRBV6-1 to TRBJ1-5, with 7 bases matching TRBD1. The CDR3 length is 17 residues. Per germline, CDR1 MNHNS and CDR2 SASEGT. Trimming took 1 base from V and 4 from J; bases not matched to a gene: 10. Here the CDR3 DNA reads TGTGCCAGCAGTGAAGGGTCTAAGGGGGCGCTGAATCAGCCCCAGCATTTT. Translating gives CASSEGSKGALNQPQHF.

A remark on this clonotype: A read error may explain this, as a much larger clone is one base away. The chain employs TRBV28 and TRBJ2-1; the match to TRBD2 covers 11 bases. The germline CDR1 and CDR2 sequences are MDHEN and SYDVKM. This CDR3 is built from 15 residues. The CDR3 sequence is CASSSLAGGFNGQFF. The CDR3 DNA reads as TGTGCCAGCAGTTCGCTAGCGGGAGGATTCAATGGGCAGTTCTTC.

This clonotype was counted between two and nine times. V is TRBV14 and J is TRBJ2-6; D gene ambiguous. There are 16 residues in the CDR3. Between the trimmed V and J ends, which lost 0 bases and 1 base, there was a span of 7 bases. From germline, CDR1 is SGHDN and CDR2 FVKESK. CDR3 nucleotide sequence: TGTGCCAGCAGCCAAGATCCGAGATCTGGGGCCAACGTCCTGACTTTC. It is translated as CASSQDPRSGANVLTF.

This clonotype was observed a handful of times. The chain couples TRBV9 to TRBJ2-2; D is possibly TRBD2 (5 bases). V was pared by 2 bases and J by 6 bases, with 8 bases between. The CDR3 contains 13 residues. The germline CDR1 and CDR2 sequences are SGDLS and YYNGEE. Here the CDR3 DNA reads TGTGCCAGCAGCGTCTCACTAGCCGGGGAGCTGTTTTTT. Translating gives CASSVSLAGELFF.

This clonotype was counted at least ten times. V gene TRBV27 combines with J gene TRBJ2-1, with 7 bases lining up with TRBD1. Germline CDR1 and CDR2: MNHEY and SMNVEV (reference sequence). The CDR3 has 14 residues. J lost 2 bases, V lost 7 bases, and 5 bases had no gene match. Written as DNA, the CDR3 is TGTGCCAGCAAACAGGGGCCAACCTACAATGAGCAGTTCTTC. Translated, it gives CASKQGPTYNEQFF.

A few counts support this clonotype. The chain uses TRBV11-1 and TRBJ2-2, with a possible D match to TRBD2 (6 bases). The germline V gene has CDR1 SGHAT and CDR2 FQDESV (reference sequence). The CDR3 is made up of 15 amino acids. Deletions cut 6 bases from V and 4 bases from J, with 15 bases between. Here the CDR3 DNA reads TGTGCCAGCAGATCTCCTAGCGAAGGCACCGGGGAGCTGTTTTTT. Translating gives CASRSPSEGTGELFF.

This chain connects TRBV27 to TRBJ1-6; weak D call: TRBD1 (6 bases). CDR1 and CDR2 from the germline V gene are MNHEY and SMNVEV (reference sequence). The CDR3 loop spans 14 amino acids. The V end lost 7 bases, the J end lost 7 bases, and 14 bases lay between the germline ends. CDR3 sequence: CASTILGGNSPLHF. The CDR3 coding sequence is TGTGCCAGCACCATTCTCGGGGGCAATTCACCCCTCCACTTT.

The table lists this clonotype with many counts. The chain couples TRBV20-1 to TRBJ2-1; 11 bases are a match to TRBD2. The junction had 7 bases not matched to a gene; V was cut back by 0 bases and J by 0 bases. From germline, CDR1 is DFQATT and CDR2 SNEGSKA (reference sequence). The CDR3 totals 18 residues. The CDR3 DNA is TGCAGTGCTAGAGATTACGGGACTAGCGGACGCTCCTACAATGAGCAGTTCTTC. As protein: CSARDYGTSGRSYNEQFF.

The CDR3 sequence: CASRNIAGPFTDTQYF. The CDR3 DNA reads TGTGCCAGCAGGAATATAGCAGGCCCCTTCACAGATACGCAGTATTTT. J is TRBJ2-3 and V is TRBV28; D is unclear. The length of the CDR3 is 16 residues. CDR1 MDHEN and CDR2 SYDVKM come from the germline V gene. V was shortened by 6 bases and J by 2 bases, with 18 bases between the two germline ends.

This clonotype was picked up many times. The CDR3 reads CASSFSGSPLHF. The CDR3 DNA sequence: TGTGCCAGCAGTTTCAGTGGTTCACCCCTCCACTTT. The chain links TRBV28 to TRBJ1-6; D not certain. Germline lookup yields CDR1 MDHEN and CDR2 SYDVKM. This CDR3 has 12 residues. The ends were cut back, 3 bases at V and 9 bases at J, with 6 bases in the middle.

The chain is built from TRBV4-1 and TRBJ2-7; 7 positions match TRBD1. The V segment lost 1 base and the J segment 2 bases; nucleotides outside the gene matches: 23. The CDR3 extends over 21 amino acids. Germline CDR1 MGHRA, CDR2 YSYEKL. CDR3 in DNA: TGCGCCAGCAGCCAAGGGTGGAGTTTCCGCCCCGACAGGGTTTTAACCTACGAGCAGTACTTC. Amino acids: CASSQGWSFRPDRVLTYEQYF.

This chain uses TRBV6-1 with TRBJ2-7, with D perhaps TRBD1 or TRBD2 (6 bases each). The CDR3 is 12 amino acids. V lost 6 bases and J lost 6, with 12 bases in between. Germline V lookup: CDR1 MNHNS, CDR2 SASEGT. Here the CDR3 DNA reads TGTGCCAGCAGCTGGGGGGCCTCCGAGCAGTACTTC. Its translation is CASSWGASEQYF.

This clonotype was counted many times. V is TRBV5-6 and J is TRBJ2-3, with TRBD2 matching over 10 bases. The CDR3 extends over 15 amino acids. The J segment lost 6 bases and the V segment lost 4 bases, leaving 8 bases of the junction unmatched. Germline values: CDR1 SGHDT, CDR2 YYEEEE. CDR3 bases: TGTGCCAGCAGCGACTCTAGCGGGAGTTTGGATACGCAGTATTTT. This codes for CASSDSSGSLDTQYF. Looking up the rest from reference TRBV5-6 and TRBJ2-3 gives the full variable domain: DAGVTQSPTHLIKTRGQQVTLRCSPKSGHDTVSWYQQALGQGPQFIFQYYEEEERQRGNFPDRFSGHQFPNYSSELNVNALLLGDSALYLCASSDSSGSLDTQYFGPGTRLTVL.

The chain joins TRBV7-9 to TRBJ2-1; D not certain. The CDR3 length is 14 residues. Germline CDR1 reads SEHNR; CDR2 reads FQNEAQ (reference sequence). Trimming removed 5 bases from V and 3 bases from J, with 11 bases in between. CDR3 protein: CASSRSYSYNEQFF. CDR3 in DNA: TGTGCCAGCAGCCGCTCATATAGCTACAATGAGCAGTTCTTC.

This rearrangement joins TRBV7-3 to TRBJ1-4; D remains ambiguous. V shed 2 bases and J shed 3 bases, with 4 bases lying between them. Germline assignment: CDR1 SGHTA and CDR2 FQGTGA. CDR3 size: 13 residues. CDR3 sequence reads: CASSLGANEKLFF. CDR3 nucleotides: TGTGCCAGCAGCTTAGGGGCTAATGAAAAACTGTTTTTT. Full variable domain (outside the CDR3, taken from reference TRBV7-3 and TRBJ1-4): GAGVSQTPSNKVTEKGKYVELRCDPISGHTALYWYRQSLGQGPEFLIYFQGTGAADDSGLPNDRFFAVRPEGSVSTLKIQRTERGDSAVYLCASSLGANEKLFFGSGTQLSVL.

About this clonotype itself: This CDR3 fails to terminate in the conserved phenylalanine or tryptophan, so it likely reflects a read error. The CDR3 loop is CASSLGASGSDEQYS. The CDR3 nucleotides are TGTGCCAGCAGTTTAGGGGCTAGCGGGAGCGATGAGCAGTACTCC. The chain combines TRBV28 with TRBJ2-7, with 10 bases fitting TRBD2. The CDR3 sequence is 15 residues long. Trimming at V came to 2 bases and at J to 7 bases, leaving 8 bases not matched to a gene. Germline lookup yields CDR1 MDHEN and CDR2 SYDVKM.

This clonotype was observed a few times. The chain combines TRBV27 with TRBJ2-5; D is uncertain. The CDR3 is 13 residues long. Germline values: CDR1 MNHEY, CDR2 SMNVEV (reference sequence). Deletions cut 6 bases from V and 5 bases from J, with 13 bases between. CDR3 protein: CASSPRMGETQYF. The CDR3 DNA sequence: TGTGCCAGCAGCCCCCGGATGGGGGAGACCCAGTACTTC.

In its sample, this clonotype was seen a few times. The chain is built from TRBV19 and TRBJ2-1; D is possibly TRBD2 (5 bases). Trimming removed 8 bases at V and 0 bases at J, with 17 bases between. Per the germline V gene, CDR1 is LNHDA and CDR2 is SQIVND (reference sequence). The CDR3 contains 16 residues. Written as DNA, the CDR3 is TGTGCCAGTTCTCGCTGGAGCGGTAGCTCCTACAATGAGCAGTTCTTC. As protein: CASSRWSGSSYNEQFF.

This clonotype was seen only a few times. The J gene is TRBJ2-1, the V gene TRBV10-3; 7 bases match TRBD2. The CDR3 runs to 14 residues. Per the germline V gene, CDR1 is ENHRY and CDR2 is SYGVKD. Losses at the gene ends were 7 bases for V and 4 bases for J; bases not matched to a gene: 7. CDR3 nucleotides: TGTGCCATCAAAGTGGGACTAACATACAATGAGCAGTTCTTC. As protein: CAIKVGLTYNEQFF.

This clonotype has ten or more counts. The genes are TRBV5-1 and TRBJ2-7; D is possibly TRBD1 (6 bases). The CDR3 length is 14 residues. Trimming removed 1 base at V and 0 bases at J, with 8 bases between. The germline V gene has CDR1 SGHRS and CDR2 YFSETQ. For the CDR3, the DNA is TGCGCCAGCAGCTTGACAGGGCCCTCCTACGAGCAGTACTTC. Its translation is CASSLTGPSYEQYF.

V is TRBV27 and J is TRBJ2-1; 9 positions agree with TRBD1. J gave up 5 bases and V 8 bases, and 7 bases lay outside the gene matches. Germline CDR1 MNHEY, CDR2 SMNVEV (reference sequence). CDR3 size: 14 residues. CDR3 protein: CASGSGTGNNEQFF. The DNA for the CDR3 is TGTGCCAGCGGTTCCGGGACAGGGAACAATGAGCAGTTCTTC.

Ten or more counts support this clonotype. The chain is built from TRBV18 and TRBJ1-3; D ambiguous. Germline V lookup: CDR1 KGHSH, CDR2 LQKENI. V dropped 1 base and J dropped 0 bases, with 7 bases sitting between them. The CDR3 runs 15 residues. The CDR3 region is CASSPLGFSGNTIYF. Written as DNA, the CDR3 is TGTGCCAGCTCACCACTTGGGTTCTCTGGAAACACCATATATTTT.